This T cell receptor (beta chain) came from a study of T cell responses to AZD1222 COVID-19 vaccine. Study observations and caveats: After the peak T cell response, and only then, were repertoires sampled.

Trimming shortened V by 7 bases and J by 4 bases, and 11 bases separated the two germline ends. There are 13 residues in the CDR3. The germline V gene encodes CDR1 MNHNY and CDR2 SVGAGI (reference sequence). Concerning this clone itself: What it binds is unknown.

Sequencing was performed with immunoSEQ multiplex PCR; in TCRdb, only in-frame clones are kept and a portion is missing. The sample consists of 150,000 to 190,000 clones, roughly 90% of them appearing once. The TCR originated in an adult who received the AZD1222 COVID-19 vaccine. The chain uses TRBV6-6 and TRBJ1-5; D possibly corresponds to TRBD1 (6 bases). This material consisted of peripheral blood, taken 28 days after the second AZD1222 dose. The DNA of the CDR3 is TGTGCCAGCATGGCAGGGGCGAATCAGCCCCAGCATTTT. Protein product: CASMAGANQPQHF.